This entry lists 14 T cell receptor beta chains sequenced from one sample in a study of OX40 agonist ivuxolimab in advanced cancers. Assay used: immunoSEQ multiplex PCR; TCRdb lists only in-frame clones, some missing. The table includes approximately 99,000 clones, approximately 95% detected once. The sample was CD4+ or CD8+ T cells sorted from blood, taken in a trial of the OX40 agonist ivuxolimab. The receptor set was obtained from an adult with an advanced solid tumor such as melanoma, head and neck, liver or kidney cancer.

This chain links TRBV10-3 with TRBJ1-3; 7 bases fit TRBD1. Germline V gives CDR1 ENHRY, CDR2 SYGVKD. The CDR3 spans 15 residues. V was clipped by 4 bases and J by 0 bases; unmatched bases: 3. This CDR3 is CAISGQGFSGNTIYF. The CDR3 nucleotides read TGTGCCATCAGTGGACAGGGATTCTCTGGAAACACCATATATTTT.

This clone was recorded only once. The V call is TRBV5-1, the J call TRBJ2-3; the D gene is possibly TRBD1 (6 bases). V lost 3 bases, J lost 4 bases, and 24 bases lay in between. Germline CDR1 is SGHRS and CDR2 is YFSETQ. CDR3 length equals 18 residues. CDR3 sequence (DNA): TGCGCCAGCAGCTCTACCGTTCCGGGACAAGGGCGATCAGATACGCAGTATTTT. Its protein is CASSSTVPGQGRSDTQYF.

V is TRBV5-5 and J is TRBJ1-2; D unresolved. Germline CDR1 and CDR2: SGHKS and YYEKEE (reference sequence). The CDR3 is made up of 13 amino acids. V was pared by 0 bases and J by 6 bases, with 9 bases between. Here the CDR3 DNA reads TGTGCCAGCAGCTTGGTAGAAGGGCATGGCTACACCTTC. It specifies CASSLVEGHGYTF.

The CDR3 reads CASSRPGQETQYF. The CDR3 nucleotides read TGTGCCAGCAGCCGCCCCGGGCAAGAGACCCAGTACTTC. The rearrangement uses TRBV4-2 and TRBJ2-5; unclear D gene. The ends were cut back, 4 bases at V and 2 bases at J, with 8 bases in the middle. The CDR3 consists of 13 residues. Germline lookup yields CDR1 LGHNA and CDR2 YNFKEQ.

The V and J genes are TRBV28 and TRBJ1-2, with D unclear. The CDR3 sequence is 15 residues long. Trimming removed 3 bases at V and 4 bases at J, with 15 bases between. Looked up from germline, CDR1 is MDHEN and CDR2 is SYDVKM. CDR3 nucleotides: TGTGCCAGCAGTTTCTTCCCCTGGAAGAGCTATGGCTACACCTTC. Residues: CASSFFPWKSYGYTF.

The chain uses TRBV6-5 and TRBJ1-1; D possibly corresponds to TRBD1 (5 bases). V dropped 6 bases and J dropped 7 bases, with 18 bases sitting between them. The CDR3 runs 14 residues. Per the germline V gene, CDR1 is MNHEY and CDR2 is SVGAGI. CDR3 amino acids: CASSRPRDGGEAFF. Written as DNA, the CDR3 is TGTGCCAGCAGCCGTCCGAGAGACGGGGGTGAAGCTTTCTTT.

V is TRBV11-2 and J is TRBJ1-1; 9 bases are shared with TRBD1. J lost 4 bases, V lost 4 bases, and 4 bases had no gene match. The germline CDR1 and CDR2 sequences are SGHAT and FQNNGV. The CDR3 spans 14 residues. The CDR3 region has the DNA TGTGCCAGCAGCTACGACAGGGGGTCCACTGAAGCTTTCTTT. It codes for CASSYDRGSTEAFF.

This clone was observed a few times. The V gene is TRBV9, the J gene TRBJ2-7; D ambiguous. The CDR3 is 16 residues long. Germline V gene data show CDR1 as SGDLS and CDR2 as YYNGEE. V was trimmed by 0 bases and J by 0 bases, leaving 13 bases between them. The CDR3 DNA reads TGTGCCAGCAGCGTAGGTGCCGATACGACCTCCTACGAGCAGTACTTC. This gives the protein CASSVGADTTSYEQYF.

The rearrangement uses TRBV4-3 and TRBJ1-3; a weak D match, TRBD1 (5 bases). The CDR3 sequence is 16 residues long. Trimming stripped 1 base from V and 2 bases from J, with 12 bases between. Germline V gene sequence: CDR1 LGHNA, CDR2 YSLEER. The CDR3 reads CASSQVGGPTGNTIYF. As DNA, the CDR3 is TGCGCCAGCAGCCAAGTGGGGGGACCCACTGGAAACACCATATATTTT.

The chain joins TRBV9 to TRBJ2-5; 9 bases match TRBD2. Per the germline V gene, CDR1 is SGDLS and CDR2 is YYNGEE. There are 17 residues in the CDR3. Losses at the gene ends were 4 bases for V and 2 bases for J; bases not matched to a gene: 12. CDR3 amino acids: CASSPRGSGGLQETQYF. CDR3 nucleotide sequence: TGTGCCAGCAGCCCCCGTGGTAGCGGGGGCCTTCAAGAGACCCAGTACTTC.

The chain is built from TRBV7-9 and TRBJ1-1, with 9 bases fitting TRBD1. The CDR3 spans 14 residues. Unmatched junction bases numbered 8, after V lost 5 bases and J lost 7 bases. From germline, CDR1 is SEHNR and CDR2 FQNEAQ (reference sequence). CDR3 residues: CASSPFTGQGEAFF. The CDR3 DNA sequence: TGTGCCAGCAGCCCCTTTACGGGACAGGGTGAAGCTTTCTTT.

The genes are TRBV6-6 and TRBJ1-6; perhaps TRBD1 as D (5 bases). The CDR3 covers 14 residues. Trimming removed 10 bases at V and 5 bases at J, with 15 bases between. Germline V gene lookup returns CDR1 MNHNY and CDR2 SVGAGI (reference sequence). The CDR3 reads CATRPGGHNSPLHF. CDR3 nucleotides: TGTGCCACCAGGCCCGGGGGACATAATTCACCCCTCCACTTT.

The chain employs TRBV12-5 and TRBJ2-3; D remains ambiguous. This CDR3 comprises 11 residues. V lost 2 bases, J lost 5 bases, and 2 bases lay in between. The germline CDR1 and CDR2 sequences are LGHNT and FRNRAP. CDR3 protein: CASGLKDTQYF. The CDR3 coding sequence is TGTGCTAGTGGTTTGAAAGATACGCAGTATTTT.

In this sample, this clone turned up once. The CDR3 coding sequence is TGTGCCAGCAGCCGGGACCATGGGAGGAACACCGGGGAGCTGTTTTTT. This gives the protein CASSRDHGRNTGELFF. V is TRBV27 and J is TRBJ2-2; either TRBD1 or TRBD2 may fit D (5 bases each). This CDR3 spans 16 amino acids. Germline loops: CDR1 MNHEY, CDR2 SMNVEV (reference sequence). Trimming took off 6 bases at V and 1 base at J, with 15 bases between the two ends.